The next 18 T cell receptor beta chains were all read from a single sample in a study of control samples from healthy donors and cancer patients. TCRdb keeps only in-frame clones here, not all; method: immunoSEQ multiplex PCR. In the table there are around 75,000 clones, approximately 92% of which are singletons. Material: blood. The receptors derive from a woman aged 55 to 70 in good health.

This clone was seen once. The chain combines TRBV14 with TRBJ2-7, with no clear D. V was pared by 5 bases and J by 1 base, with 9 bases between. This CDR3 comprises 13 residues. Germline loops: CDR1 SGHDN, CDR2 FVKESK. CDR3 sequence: CASSSFLSYEQYF. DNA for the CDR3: TGTGCCAGCAGCAGTTTTTTATCCTACGAGCAGTACTTC.

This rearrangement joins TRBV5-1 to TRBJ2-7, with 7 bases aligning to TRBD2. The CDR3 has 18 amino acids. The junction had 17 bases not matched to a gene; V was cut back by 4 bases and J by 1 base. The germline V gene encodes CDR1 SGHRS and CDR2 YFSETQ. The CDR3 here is CASSIGASGGFESYEQYF. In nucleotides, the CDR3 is TGCGCCAGCAGCATAGGGGCTAGCGGTGGGTTTGAGTCCTACGAGCAGTACTTC.

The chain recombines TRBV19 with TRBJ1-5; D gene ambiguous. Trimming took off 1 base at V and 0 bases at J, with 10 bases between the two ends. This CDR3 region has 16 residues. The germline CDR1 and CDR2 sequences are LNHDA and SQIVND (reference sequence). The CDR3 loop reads CASSIVGKGSNQPQHF. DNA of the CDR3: TGTGCCAGTAGTATAGTGGGGAAAGGTAGCAATCAGCCCCAGCATTTT.

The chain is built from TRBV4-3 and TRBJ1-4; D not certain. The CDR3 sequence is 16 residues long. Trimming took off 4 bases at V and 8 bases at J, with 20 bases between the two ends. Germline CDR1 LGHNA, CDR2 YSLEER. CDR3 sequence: CASSPLLGRKEEKLFF. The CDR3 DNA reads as TGCGCCAGCAGCCCCCTACTTGGGCGCAAGGAGGAAAAACTGTTTTTT.

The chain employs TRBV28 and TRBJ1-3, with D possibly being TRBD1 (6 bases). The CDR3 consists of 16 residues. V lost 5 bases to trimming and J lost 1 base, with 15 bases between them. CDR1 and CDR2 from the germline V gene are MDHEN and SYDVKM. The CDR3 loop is CASSDRGGRSGNTIYF. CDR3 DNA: TGTGCCAGCAGTGACCGGGGGGGGCGATCTGGAAACACCATATATTTT.

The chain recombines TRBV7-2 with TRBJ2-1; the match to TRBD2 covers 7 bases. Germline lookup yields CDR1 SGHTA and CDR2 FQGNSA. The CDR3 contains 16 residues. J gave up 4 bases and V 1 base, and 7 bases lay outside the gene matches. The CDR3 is CASSLGSSGRYNEQFF. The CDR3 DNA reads TGTGCCAGCAGCTTAGGGTCTAGCGGTCGATACAATGAGCAGTTCTTC.

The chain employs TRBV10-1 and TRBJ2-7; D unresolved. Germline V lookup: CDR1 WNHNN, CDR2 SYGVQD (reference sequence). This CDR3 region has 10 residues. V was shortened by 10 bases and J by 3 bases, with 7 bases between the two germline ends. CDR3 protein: CATLFYEQYF. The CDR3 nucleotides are TGCGCCACCCTTTTCTACGAGCAGTACTTC.

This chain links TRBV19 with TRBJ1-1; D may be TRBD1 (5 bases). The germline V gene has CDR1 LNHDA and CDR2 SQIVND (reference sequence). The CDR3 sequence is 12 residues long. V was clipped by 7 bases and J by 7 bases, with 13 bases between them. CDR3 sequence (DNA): TGTGCCAGTACAGGGTATCCCTATGAAGCTTTCTTT. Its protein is CASTGYPYEAFF. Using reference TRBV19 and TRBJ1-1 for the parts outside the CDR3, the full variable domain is DGGITQSPKYLFRKEGQNVTLSCEQNLNHDAMYWYRQDPGQGLRLIYYSQIVNDFQKGDIAEGYSVSREKKESFPLTVTSAQKNPTAFYLCASTGYPYEAFFGQGTRLTVV.

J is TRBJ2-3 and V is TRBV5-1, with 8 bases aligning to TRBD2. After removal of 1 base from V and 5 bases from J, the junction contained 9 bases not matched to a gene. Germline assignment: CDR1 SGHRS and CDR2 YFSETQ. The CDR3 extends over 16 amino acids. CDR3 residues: CASSLPSGLAGDTQYF. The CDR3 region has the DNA TGCGCCAGCAGCTTGCCTAGCGGGTTAGCGGGAGATACGCAGTATTTT.

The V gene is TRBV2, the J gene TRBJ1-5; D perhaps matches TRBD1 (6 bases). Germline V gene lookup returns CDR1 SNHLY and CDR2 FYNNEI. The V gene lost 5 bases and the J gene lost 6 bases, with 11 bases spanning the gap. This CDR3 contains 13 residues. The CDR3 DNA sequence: TGTGCCAGCAGTAACAGGGAGGGTCAGCCCCAGCATTTT. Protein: CASSNREGQPQHF.

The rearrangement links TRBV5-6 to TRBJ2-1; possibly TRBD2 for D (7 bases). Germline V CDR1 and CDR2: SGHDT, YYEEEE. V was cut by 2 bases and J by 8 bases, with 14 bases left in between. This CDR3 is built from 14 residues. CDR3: CASSFGGAGDEQFF. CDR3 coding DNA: TGTGCCAGCAGCTTTGGGGGGGCCGGTGATGAGCAGTTCTTC.

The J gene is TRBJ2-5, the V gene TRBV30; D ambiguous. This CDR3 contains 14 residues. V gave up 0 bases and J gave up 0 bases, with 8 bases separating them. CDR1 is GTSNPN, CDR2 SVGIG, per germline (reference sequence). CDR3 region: CAWSVYDNQETQYF. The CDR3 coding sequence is TGTGCCTGGAGTGTATATGACAACCAAGAGACCCAGTACTTC.

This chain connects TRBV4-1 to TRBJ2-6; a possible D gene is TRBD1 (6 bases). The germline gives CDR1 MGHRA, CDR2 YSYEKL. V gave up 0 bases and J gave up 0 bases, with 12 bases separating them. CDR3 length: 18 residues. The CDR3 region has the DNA TGCGCCAGCAGCCAAGATTACAGGGCAAACTCTGGGGCCAACGTCCTGACTTTC. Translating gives CASSQDYRANSGANVLTF.

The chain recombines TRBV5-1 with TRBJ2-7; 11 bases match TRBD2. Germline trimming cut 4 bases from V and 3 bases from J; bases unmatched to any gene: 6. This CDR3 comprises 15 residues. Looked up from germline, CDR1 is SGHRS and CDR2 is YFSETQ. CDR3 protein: CASSPLAGGSYEQYF. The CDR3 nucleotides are TGCGCCAGCAGCCCTTTAGCGGGAGGGAGCTACGAGCAGTACTTC.

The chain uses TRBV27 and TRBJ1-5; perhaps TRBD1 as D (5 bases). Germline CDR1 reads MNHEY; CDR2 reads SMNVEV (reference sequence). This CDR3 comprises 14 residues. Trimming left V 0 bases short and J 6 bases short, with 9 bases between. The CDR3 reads CASSLSAGIQPQHF. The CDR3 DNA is TGTGCCAGCAGTTTATCCGCAGGGATTCAGCCCCAGCATTTT.

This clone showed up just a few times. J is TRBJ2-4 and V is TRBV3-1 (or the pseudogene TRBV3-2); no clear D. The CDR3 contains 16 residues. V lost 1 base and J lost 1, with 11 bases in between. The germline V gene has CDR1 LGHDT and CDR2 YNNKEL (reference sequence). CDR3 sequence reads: CASSQGMGVAKNIQYF. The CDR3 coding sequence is TGTGCCAGCAGCCAAGGTATGGGCGTTGCCAAAAACATTCAGTACTTC.

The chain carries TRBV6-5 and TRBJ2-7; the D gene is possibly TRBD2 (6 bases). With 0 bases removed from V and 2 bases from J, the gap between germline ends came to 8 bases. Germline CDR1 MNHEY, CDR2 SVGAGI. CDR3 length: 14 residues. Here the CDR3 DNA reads TGTGCCAGCAGTTACTCTGCGGGGACCTACGAGCAGTACTTC. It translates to CASSYSAGTYEQYF.

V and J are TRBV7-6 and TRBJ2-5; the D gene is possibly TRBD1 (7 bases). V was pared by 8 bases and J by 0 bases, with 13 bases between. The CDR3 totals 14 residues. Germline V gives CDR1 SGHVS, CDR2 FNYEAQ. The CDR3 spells CASGGGTDQETQYF. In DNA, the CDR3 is TGTGCCAGCGGCGGAGGGACAGACCAAGAGACCCAGTACTTC.